This passage covers 14 T cell receptor beta chains from one sample sequenced in a study of T cells in Graves' hyperthyroidism and ophthalmopathy. Amplification of TCR beta CDR3 regions used RNA as the template. When the TCR CDR3 underwent first-round RT-PCR, the HTBI primer set was used. TCRdb itself ran the multiplex PCR reads through MiXCR, one entry per CDR3 protein. The data show about 640,000 distinct CDR3 sequences, 45% seen once. Sequenced material: peripheral blood or thyroid tissue (not recorded which). Receptors originate from an adult man with Graves' disease, either hyperthyroidism or ophthalmopathy (not recorded which).

The chain has TRBV6-1 and TRBJ2-7; 9 nucleotides line up with TRBD1. The CDR3 loop spans 15 amino acids. The germline V gene has CDR1 MNHNS and CDR2 SASEGT. V lost 8 bases, J lost 3 bases, and 11 bases stayed unmatched. This CDR3 is CASSPPGQGVYEQYF. The DNA of the CDR3 is TGTGCCAGCTCACCACCGGGACAGGGCGTCTACGAGCAGTACTTC.

This clonotype was observed a single time. This chain uses TRBV20-1 with TRBJ2-5, with D perhaps TRBD1 (6 bases). CDR3 length equals 14 residues. CDR1 and CDR2 from the germline V gene are DFQATT and SNEGSKA (reference sequence). V was shortened by 5 bases and J by 5 bases, with 18 bases between the two germline ends. The CDR3 reads CSASPGHSSETQYF. As DNA, the CDR3 is TGCAGTGCTTCTCCGGGACACAGCTCGGAGACCCAGTACTTC.

The sample holds a few counts of this clonotype. The chain uses TRBV2 and TRBJ2-7; a possible D gene is TRBD2 (5 bases). V lost 6 bases and J 3 bases, leaving 12 bases between the germline ends. This CDR3 has 13 amino acids. The V gene's germline CDR1 is SNHLY and CDR2 FYNNEI. For the CDR3, the DNA is TGTGCCAGCAGAGGGAGTTTGGACTACGAGCAGTACTTC. Translation gives CASRGSLDYEQYF.

The chain carries TRBV15 and TRBJ2-2, with D perhaps TRBD1 or TRBD2 (5 bases each). This CDR3 has 15 residues. The germline V gene encodes CDR1 LNHNV and CDR2 YYDKDF (reference sequence). V was trimmed by 1 base and J by 7 bases, leaving 13 bases between them. This CDR3 reads CATSRAGRGVGELFF. The CDR3 DNA reads TGTGCCACCAGCAGAGCCGGCCGGGGCGTCGGGGAGCTGTTTTTT.

This chain connects TRBV7-2 to TRBJ1-4; weak D call: TRBD1 (6 bases). V was trimmed by 4 bases and J by 5 bases, leaving 17 bases between them. The CDR3 extends over 16 amino acids. From germline, CDR1 is SGHTA and CDR2 FQGNSA. The CDR3 bases are TGTGCCAGCAGCTATGGACTGACAGGTGGAAATGAAAAACTGTTTTTT. This gives the protein CASSYGLTGGNEKLFF.

The chain joins TRBV20-1 to TRBJ1-1; D remains unclear. Germline CDR1 and CDR2: DFQATT and SNEGSKA (reference sequence). This CDR3 has 12 residues. Trimming shortened V by 6 bases and J by 8 bases, and 16 bases separated the two germline ends. This CDR3 is CSANRGAGEAFF. The CDR3 nucleotides read TGCAGTGCCAATCGGGGAGCTGGAGAAGCTTTCTTT.

In its sample, this clonotype was seen a few times. This chain connects TRBV19 to TRBJ1-2; a weak D match, TRBD1 (6 bases). This CDR3 has 17 residues. Germline CDR1 reads LNHDA; CDR2 reads SQIVND (reference sequence). V lost 8 bases and J lost 1, with 23 bases in between. For the CDR3, the DNA is TGTGCCAGTGGGCCTATTAATGTGAGACAGGATAACTATGGCTACACCTTC. This encodes CASGPINVRQDNYGYTF.

This clonotype appeared a few times. V gene TRBV19 combines with J gene TRBJ1-1; no definite D call. This CDR3 spans 12 amino acids. Germline-derived CDR1 and CDR2 are LNHDA and SQIVND (reference sequence). Between the trimmed V and J ends, which lost 3 bases and 3 bases, there was a span of 5 bases. CDR3 DNA sequence: TGTGCCAGTAGTATGGTGGACACTGAAGCTTTCTTT. Translation: CASSMVDTEAFF.

J is TRBJ1-4 and V is TRBV12-3 or TRBV12-4; D gene ambiguous. The CDR3 consists of 12 residues. V was clipped by 7 bases and J by 4 bases, with 7 bases between them. CDR3 sequence reads: CASNGHNEKLFF. CDR3 nucleotide sequence: TGTGCCAGCAACGGTCATAATGAAAAACTGTTTTTT.

This clonotype was seen ten or more times. V gene TRBV7-9 combines with J gene TRBJ2-6; D is perhaps TRBD2 (5 bases). Germline V gives CDR1 SEHNR, CDR2 FQNEAQ (reference sequence). The CDR3 runs 15 residues. The ends were cut back, 3 bases at V and 4 bases at J, with 10 bases in the middle. The CDR3 sequence is CASSFRAAGANVLTF. The CDR3 DNA reads as TGTGCCAGCAGCTTCAGAGCGGCAGGGGCCAACGTCCTGACTTTC. Filled out from reference TRBV7-9 and TRBJ2-6, the complete variable domain reads DTGVSQNPRHKITKRGQNVTFRCDPISEHNRLYWYRQTLGQGPEFLTYFQNEAQLEKSRLLSDRFSAERPKGSFSTLEIQRTEQGDSAMYLCASSFRAAGANVLTFGAGSRLTVL.

The rearrangement links TRBV9 to TRBJ1-4; TRBD1 might be the D (5 bases). Trimming removed 5 bases at V and 5 bases at J, with 16 bases between. Per the germline V gene, CDR1 is SGDLS and CDR2 is YYNGEE. The length of the CDR3 is 15 residues. The CDR3 loop reads CASSSSGSGNEKLFF. The DNA for the CDR3 is TGTGCCAGCAGTTCATCAGGGTCCGGGAATGAAAAACTGTTTTTT.

In its sample, this clonotype was seen many times. The V gene is TRBV9, the J gene TRBJ2-7; TRBD1 matches 7 bases. The ends lost 0 bases at V and 6 bases at J; junction bases unmatched: 3. Germline lookup yields CDR1 SGDLS and CDR2 YYNGEE. CDR3 length: 13 amino acids. CDR3: CASSVEGAGEQYF. The CDR3 DNA follows: TGTGCCAGCAGCGTAGAGGGGGCGGGCGAGCAGTACTTC.

This chain uses TRBV12-3 or TRBV12-4 with TRBJ1-6, with D possibly matching TRBD1 (5 bases). The CDR3 has 16 amino acids. Trimming left V 5 bases short and J 9 bases short, with 20 bases between. The CDR3 DNA sequence: TGTGCCAGCAGTCCGGCGGGGCAGGGTAATTTTTCACCCCTCCACTTT. This encodes CASSPAGQGNFSPLHF.

V and J are TRBV11-2 and TRBJ2-5, with a tentative D call TRBD1 (8 bases). The CDR3 extends over 15 amino acids. The germline CDR1 and CDR2 sequences are SGHAT and FQNNGV. Trimming left V 4 bases short and J 5 bases short, with 17 bases between. CDR3 amino acids: CASSSGGQAGETQYF. CDR3 DNA: TGTGCCAGCAGCTCGGGGGGACAGGCCGGCGAGACCCAGTACTTC.